This TCR beta chain was identified during a study of OX40 agonist ivuxolimab in advanced cancers. Study-wide background: Patients achieving partial responses numbered three: one hepatocellular carcinoma case and two cutaneous melanoma cases.

Only in-frame clones appear in the TCRdb table, and some are missing; sequencing was by immunoSEQ multiplex PCR. This table holds about 40,000 clones, approximately 84% found once. Germline V lookup: CDR1 LGHNA, CDR2 YSLEER. V gave up 4 bases and J gave up 5 bases, with 15 bases separating them. The CDR3 totals 14 residues. The input for sequencing was CD4+ or CD8+ T cells sorted from blood, taken in a trial of the OX40 agonist ivuxolimab. The V gene is TRBV4-3, the J gene TRBJ2-7; no clear D. The receptor comes from an adult with an advanced solid tumor such as melanoma, head and neck, liver or kidney cancer. This CDR3 is CASSPRLGENEQYF. The CDR3 nucleotides are TGCGCCAGCAGCCCCCGCCTTGGAGAGAACGAGCAGTACTTC.